This TCR beta chain was sequenced during a study of shared clonotypes between healthy human individuals. Study-wide context: Every donor yielded three CD4 naive, three CD4 memory, two CD8 naive and one CD8 memory plate.

All participating donors were Caucasian adults from Nashville, Tennessee. Overall study findings and caveats: Shared across several donors were around 4.7% of the naive CD4 clonotypes. Generation probability values for non-shared clonotypes were lower than those for clonotypes shared by all four donors.

The germline V gene encodes CDR1 SGHTA and CDR2 FQGNSA. The CDR3 extends over 15 amino acids. Trimming cost V 4 bases and J 2 bases, with 15 bases left between them. This clone has only one observation. Its antigen is still unknown. The repertoire was sequenced with immunoSEQ multiplex PCR; TCRdb's copy has only in-frame clones and lacks some. The data contain fewer than 1.6 million clones, 98% to 99% of them singletons. The material sequenced was naive CD4+ T cells sorted from blood. The subset: CD45RA+ positively selected. V usage is TRBV7-2 and J usage is TRBJ2-7; D is tentatively TRBD1 or TRBD2 (5 bases each). This receptor was taken from a man younger than 45 in good health. The CDR3 DNA reads as TGTGCCAGCAGCTCACTCCCCGGGGCTCCCTACGAGCAGTACTTC. Its translation is CASSSLPGAPYEQYF. The whole variable domain, filled in from reference TRBV7-2 and TRBJ2-7, reads GAGVSQSPSNKVTEKGKDVELRCDPISGHTALYWYRQSLGQGLEFLIYFQGNSAPDKSGLPSDRFSAERTGGSVSTLTIQRTQQEDSAVYLCASSSLPGAPYEQYFGPGTRLTVT.